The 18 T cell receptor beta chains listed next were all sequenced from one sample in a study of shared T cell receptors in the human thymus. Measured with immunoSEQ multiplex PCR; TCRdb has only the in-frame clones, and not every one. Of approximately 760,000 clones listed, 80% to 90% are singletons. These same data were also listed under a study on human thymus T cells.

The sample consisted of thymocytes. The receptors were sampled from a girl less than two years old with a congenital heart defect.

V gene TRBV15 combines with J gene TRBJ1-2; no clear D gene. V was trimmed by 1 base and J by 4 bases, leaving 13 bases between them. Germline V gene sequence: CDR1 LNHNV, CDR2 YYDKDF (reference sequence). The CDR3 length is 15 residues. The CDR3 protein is CATSRGFSRIYGYTF. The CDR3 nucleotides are TGTGCCACCAGCAGAGGCTTTAGCCGGATCTATGGCTACACCTTC.

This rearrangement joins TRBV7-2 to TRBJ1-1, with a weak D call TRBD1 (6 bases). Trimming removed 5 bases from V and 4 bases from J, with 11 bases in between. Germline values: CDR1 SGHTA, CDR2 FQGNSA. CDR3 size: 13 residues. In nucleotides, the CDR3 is TGTGCCAGCAGCCGACAGGAAATCACTGAAGCTTTCTTT. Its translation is CASSRQEITEAFF. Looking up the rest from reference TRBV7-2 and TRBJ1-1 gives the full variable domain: GAGVSQSPSNKVTEKGKDVELRCDPISGHTALYWYRQSLGQGLEFLIYFQGNSAPDKSGLPSDRFSAERTGGSVSTLTIQRTQQEDSAVYLCASSRQEITEAFFGQGTRLTVV.

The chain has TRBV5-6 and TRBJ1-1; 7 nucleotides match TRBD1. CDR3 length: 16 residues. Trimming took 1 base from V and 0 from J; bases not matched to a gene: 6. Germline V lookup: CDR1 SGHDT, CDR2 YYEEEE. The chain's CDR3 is CASSLSDRVLNTEAFF. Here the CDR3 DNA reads TGTGCCAGCAGCTTGAGCGACAGGGTCTTGAACACTGAAGCTTTCTTT. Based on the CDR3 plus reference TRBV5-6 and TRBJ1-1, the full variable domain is DAGVTQSPTHLIKTRGQQVTLRCSPKSGHDTVSWYQQALGQGPQFIFQYYEEEERQRGNFPDRFSGHQFPNYSSELNVNALLLGDSALYLCASSLSDRVLNTEAFFGQGTRLTVV.

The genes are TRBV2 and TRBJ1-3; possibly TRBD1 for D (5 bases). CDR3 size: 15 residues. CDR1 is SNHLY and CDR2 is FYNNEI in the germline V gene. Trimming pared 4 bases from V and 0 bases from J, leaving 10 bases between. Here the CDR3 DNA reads TGTGCCAGCAGTGCCAGGGATTCCTCTGGAAACACCATATATTTT. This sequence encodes CASSARDSSGNTIYF.

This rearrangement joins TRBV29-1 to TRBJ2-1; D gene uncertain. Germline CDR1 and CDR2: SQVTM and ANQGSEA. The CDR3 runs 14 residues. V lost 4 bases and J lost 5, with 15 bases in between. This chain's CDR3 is CSVVHPYPHNEQFF. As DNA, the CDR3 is TGCAGCGTTGTTCACCCCTACCCCCACAATGAGCAGTTCTTC.

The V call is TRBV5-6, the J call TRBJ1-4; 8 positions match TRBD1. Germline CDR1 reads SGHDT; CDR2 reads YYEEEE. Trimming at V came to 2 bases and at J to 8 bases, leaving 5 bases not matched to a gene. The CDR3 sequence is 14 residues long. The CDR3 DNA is TGTGCCAGCAGCTTAAGGACAGGGTACGAAAAACTGTTTTTT. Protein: CASSLRTGYEKLFF.

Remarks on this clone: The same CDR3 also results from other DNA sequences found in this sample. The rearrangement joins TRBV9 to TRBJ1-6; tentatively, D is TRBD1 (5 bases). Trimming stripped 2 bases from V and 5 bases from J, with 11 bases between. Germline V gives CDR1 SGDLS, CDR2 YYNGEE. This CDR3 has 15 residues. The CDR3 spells CASSVEGTDNSPLHF. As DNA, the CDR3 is TGTGCCAGCAGCGTGGAGGGGACTGATAATTCACCCCTCCACTTT.

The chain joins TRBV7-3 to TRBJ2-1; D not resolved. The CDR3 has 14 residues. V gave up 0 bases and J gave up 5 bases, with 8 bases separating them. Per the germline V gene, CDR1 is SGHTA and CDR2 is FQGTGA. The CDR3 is CASSLTATHNEQFF. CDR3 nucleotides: TGTGCCAGCAGCTTAACCGCGACTCACAATGAGCAGTTCTTC.

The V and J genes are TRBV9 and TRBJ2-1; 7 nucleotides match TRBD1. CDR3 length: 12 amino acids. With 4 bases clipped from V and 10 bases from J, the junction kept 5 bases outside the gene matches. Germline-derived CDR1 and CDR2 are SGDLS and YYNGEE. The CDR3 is CASSSTGVEQFF. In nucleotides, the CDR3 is TGTGCCAGCAGCTCTACAGGGGTCGAGCAGTTCTTC.

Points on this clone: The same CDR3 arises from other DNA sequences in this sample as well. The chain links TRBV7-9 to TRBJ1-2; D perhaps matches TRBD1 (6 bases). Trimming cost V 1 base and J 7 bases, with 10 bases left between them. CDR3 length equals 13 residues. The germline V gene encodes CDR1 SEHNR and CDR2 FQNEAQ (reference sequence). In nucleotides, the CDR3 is TGTGCCAGCAGCTTAGGGGGGCTGACTGGCTACACCTTC. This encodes CASSLGGLTGYTF.

The CDR3 loop reads CASTSGPGVQSDTQYF. CDR3 coding DNA: TGTGCCAGCACCTCTGGGCCGGGGGTACAATCAGATACGCAGTATTTT. This chain uses TRBV28 with TRBJ2-3, with a possible D match to TRBD2 (6 bases). The germline gives CDR1 MDHEN, CDR2 SYDVKM. The V gene lost 7 bases and the J gene lost 4 bases, with 21 bases spanning the gap. This CDR3 has 16 amino acids.

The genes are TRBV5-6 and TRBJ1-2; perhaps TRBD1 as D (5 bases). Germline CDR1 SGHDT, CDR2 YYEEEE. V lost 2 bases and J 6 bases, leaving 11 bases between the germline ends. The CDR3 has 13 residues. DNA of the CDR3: TGTGCCAGCAGCTTACCAGGGATACATGGCTACACCTTC. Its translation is CASSLPGIHGYTF.

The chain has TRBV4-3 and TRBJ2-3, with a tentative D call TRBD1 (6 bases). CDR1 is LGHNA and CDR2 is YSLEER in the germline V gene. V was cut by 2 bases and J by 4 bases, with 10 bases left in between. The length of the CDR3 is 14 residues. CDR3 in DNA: TGCGCCAGCAGCCAACACAGGGTTTCAGATACGCAGTATTTT. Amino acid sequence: CASSQHRVSDTQYF.

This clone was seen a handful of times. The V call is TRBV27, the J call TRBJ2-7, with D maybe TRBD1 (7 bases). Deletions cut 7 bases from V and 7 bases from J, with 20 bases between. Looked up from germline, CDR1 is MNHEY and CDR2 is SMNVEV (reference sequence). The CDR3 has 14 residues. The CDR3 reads CASIAQGGSGEQYF. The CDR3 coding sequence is TGTGCCAGCATCGCTCAGGGGGGTAGTGGAGAGCAGTACTTC.

The CDR3 coding sequence is TGTGCCAGCAGTTTAGACAGGGGTTTGTACGAGCAGTACTTC. This codes for CASSLDRGLYEQYF. V usage is TRBV28 and J usage is TRBJ2-7, with 8 bases fitting TRBD1. The CDR3 runs 14 residues. V trimming: 2 bases; J trimming: 4 bases; junction bases outside the gene matches: 4. Looked up from germline, CDR1 is MDHEN and CDR2 is SYDVKM.

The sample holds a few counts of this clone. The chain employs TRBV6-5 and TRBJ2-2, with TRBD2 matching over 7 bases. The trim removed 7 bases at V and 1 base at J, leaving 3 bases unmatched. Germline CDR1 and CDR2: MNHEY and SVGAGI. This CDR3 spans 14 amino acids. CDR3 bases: TGTGCCAGCACGCGGGGGTGGAACACCGGGGAGCTGTTTTTT. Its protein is CASTRGWNTGELFF.

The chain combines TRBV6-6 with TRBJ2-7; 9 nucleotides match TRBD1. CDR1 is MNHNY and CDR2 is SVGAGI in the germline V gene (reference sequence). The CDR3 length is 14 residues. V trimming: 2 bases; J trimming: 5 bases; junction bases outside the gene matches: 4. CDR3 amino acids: CASSYPGQGNEQYF. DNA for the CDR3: TGTGCCAGCAGTTACCCAGGACAGGGGAACGAGCAGTACTTC.

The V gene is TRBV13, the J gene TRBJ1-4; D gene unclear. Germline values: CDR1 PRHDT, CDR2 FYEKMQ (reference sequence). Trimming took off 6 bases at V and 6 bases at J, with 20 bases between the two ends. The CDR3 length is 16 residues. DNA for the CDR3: TGTGCCAGCAGGGAGAGCCGCTCCAGCCTATATGAAAAACTGTTTTTT. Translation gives CASRESRSSLYEKLFF.